The 30 T cell receptor beta chains listed next were all sequenced from one sample in a study of blood T cells in healthy people across ages. PCR was performed a second time for roughly 6 to 12 cycles using a sample-barcoded 5' primer and a J-beta primer mix. Each CDR3 protein gets one entry after TCRdb re-called the 5' RACE reads with MiXCR. Among around 400,000 distinct CDR3 sequences listed, approximately 47% were seen once. The sequenced material came from blood. The receptors originated from a man aged 55 to 69 in good health.

Only a few counts were recorded for this clonotype. The J gene is TRBJ2-1, the V gene TRBV18; no clear D gene. This CDR3 region has 15 residues. Germline values: CDR1 KGHSH, CDR2 LQKENI. The ends were cut back, 6 bases at V and 4 bases at J, with 16 bases in the middle. CDR3 loop: CASSSQTTGYNEQFF. The CDR3, as DNA: TGTGCCAGCTCCTCGCAAACGACTGGGTACAATGAGCAGTTCTTC.

The rearrangement uses TRBV12-3 or TRBV12-4 and TRBJ2-6; 8 nucleotides line up with TRBD2. There are 17 residues in the CDR3. V trimming: 5 bases; J trimming: 0 bases; junction bases outside the gene matches: 6. This chain's CDR3 is CASSASGGISGANVLTF. The CDR3 region has the DNA TGTGCCAGCAGTGCCAGCGGGGGTATCTCTGGGGCCAACGTCCTGACTTTC.

The CDR3 sequence is CAYHRDRGQHYGYTF. DNA for the CDR3: TGTGCCTATCATCGGGACAGGGGGCAGCACTATGGCTACACCTTC. The J gene is TRBJ1-2, the V gene TRBV30; 12 nucleotides line up with TRBD1. From germline, CDR1 is GTSNPN and CDR2 SVGIG (reference sequence). This CDR3 spans 15 amino acids. The V segment lost 7 bases and the J segment 3 bases; nucleotides outside the gene matches: 9.

The rearrangement links TRBV21-1 to TRBJ2-7; the table gives TRBD2 as D, unverified against the DNA. TRBV21-1 is recorded as a pseudogene. The CDR3 has 15 amino acids. DNA for the CDR3: TGTGCCAGCAGCAAAGTGAGTCCGAAGTCCTACGAGCAGCACTTC. Its translation is CASSKVSPKSYEQHF.

The CDR3 is CASSGTGADTQYF. The CDR3 region has the DNA TGCGCCAGCAGCGGAACAGGGGCAGATACGCAGTATTTT. This chain joins TRBV5-1 and TRBJ2-3, with 7 bases identical to TRBD1. CDR3 length equals 13 residues. V dropped 4 bases and J dropped 4; count of bases not matched to a gene: 3. Germline V gives CDR1 SGHRS, CDR2 YFSETQ.

This sequence joins TRBV6-6 and TRBJ2-1; the D gene is possibly TRBD2 (6 bases). V gave up 8 bases and J gave up 4 bases, with 9 bases separating them. The CDR3 covers 12 residues. Germline CDR1 and CDR2: MNHNY and SVGAGI (reference sequence). This CDR3 is CASGREYNEQFF. The CDR3 DNA follows: TGTGCCAGCGGGCGGGAATACAATGAGCAGTTCTTC.

The chain carries TRBV20-1 and TRBJ2-7, with 9 bases that match TRBD1. Germline V CDR1 and CDR2: DFQATT, SNEGSKA (reference sequence). The CDR3 has 15 residues. V shed 0 bases and J 3 bases; nucleotides not matched to a gene: 6. The CDR3 sequence: CSARDRGQGVYEQYF. The CDR3 DNA sequence: TGCAGTGCTAGAGATCGGGGACAGGGCGTCTACGAGCAGTACTTC.

V usage is TRBV29-1 and J usage is TRBJ2-4; D is undetermined. The J call may not be correct, given that the DNA end is closer to TRBJ2-7. The CDR3 runs 12 residues. Germline assignment: CDR1 SQVTM and CDR2 ANQGSEA. The CDR3 coding sequence is TGCAGCGTTGCGGGCGGAGTCTACGAGCAGTACTTC. Residues: CSVAGGVYEQYF.

The genes are TRBV7-2 and TRBJ2-7, with 7 bases identical to TRBD1. The last part of the DNA fits TRBJ2-5 better; the J call may be wrong. This CDR3 comprises 15 residues. Germline V gene lookup returns CDR1 SGHTA and CDR2 FQGNSA. CDR3 residues: CASSLAGGEGETQYF. CDR3 nucleotide sequence: TGTGCCAGCAGCTTAGCAGGGGGCGAGGGAGAGACCCAGTACTTC.

This clonotype has only a few counts. V usage is TRBV7-2 and J usage is TRBJ2-3; tentatively, D is TRBD2 (6 bases). CDR3 length: 16 amino acids. V lost 2 bases and J 5 bases, leaving 17 bases between the germline ends. Germline lookup yields CDR1 SGHTA and CDR2 FQGNSA. The CDR3 here is CASSLYWSGVQDTQYF. CDR3 nucleotides: TGTGCCAGCAGCTTATATTGGTCGGGAGTGCAAGATACGCAGTATTTT.

There are a few counts of this clonotype. The CDR3 reads CSASGTAGSYEQYF. The CDR3 coding sequence is TGCAGTGCTAGTGGGACAGCGGGCTCCTACGAGCAGTACTTC. V and J are TRBV20-1 and TRBJ2-7, with D maybe TRBD1 (7 bases). Germline assignment: CDR1 DFQATT and CDR2 SNEGSKA (reference sequence). The CDR3 spans 14 residues. With 3 bases removed from V and 0 bases from J, the gap between germline ends came to 12 bases.

This clonotype was seen a few times. V and J are TRBV5-1 and TRBJ2-7; the match to TRBD2 covers 12 bases. V lost 4 bases to trimming and J lost 0 bases; unmatched junction nucleotides: 2. Germline values: CDR1 SGHRS, CDR2 YFSETQ. The CDR3 sequence is 15 residues long. The CDR3 bases are TGCGCCAGCAGCAAGACTAGCGGGAGCTCCTACGAGCAGTACTTC. Amino acids: CASSKTSGSSYEQYF.

The CDR3 is CSAMTSGAPYNEQFF. DNA of the CDR3: TGCAGTGCTATGACTAGCGGGGCCCCCTACAATGAGCAGTTCTTC. V is TRBV20-1 and J is TRBJ2-1, with 11 bases aligning to TRBD2. The CDR3 loop spans 15 amino acids. Germline loops: CDR1 DFQATT, CDR2 SNEGSKA (reference sequence). With 4 bases clipped from V and 2 bases from J, the junction kept 4 bases outside the gene matches.

This chain connects TRBV5-1 to TRBJ2-7, with TRBD2 as a possible D gene (5 bases). Germline assignment: CDR1 SGHRS and CDR2 YFSETQ. The CDR3 is made up of 13 amino acids. V lost 4 bases to trimming and J lost 2 bases, with 10 bases between them. CDR3 bases: TGCGCCAGCAGCGTTCAGGAGGCCTACGAGCAGTACTTC. Its translation is CASSVQEAYEQYF.

This clonotype was detected a few times. This chain links TRBV10-3 with TRBJ2-5; 7 nucleotides match TRBD2. The DNA end is more similar to TRBJ2-7, so the J call may be wrong. CDR3 length: 15 amino acids. CDR1 is ENHRY and CDR2 is SYGVKD in the germline V gene. CDR3 sequence (DNA): TGTGCCATCAGTGATGGGGGACTACAGTCCTACGAGCAGTACTTC. This gives the protein CAISDGGLQSYEQYF.

This clonotype was counted a few times. CDR3 protein: CSASQGASGNYGYTF. The CDR3 bases are TGCAGTGCTTCCCAGGGGGCCTCGGGGAACTATGGCTACACCTTC. V gene TRBV20-1 combines with J gene TRBJ1-2; TRBD1 matches at 8 bases. CDR1 is DFQATT, CDR2 SNEGSKA, per germline (reference sequence). CDR3 length: 15 amino acids. The trim removed 5 bases at V and 2 bases at J, leaving 10 bases unmatched.

This chain links TRBV29-1 with TRBJ1-2; D gene unclear. Germline V CDR1 and CDR2: SQVTM, ANQGSEA. The CDR3 is made up of 12 amino acids. Trimming left V 1 base short and J 12 bases short, with 15 bases between. CDR3 sequence: CSVEVGSAGHTF. The CDR3 DNA follows: TGCAGCGTTGAAGTTGGCAGCGCAGGCCACACCTTC.

This clonotype was seen many times. This chain connects TRBV25-1 to TRBJ2-7; D might be TRBD1 or TRBD2, each matching 5 bases. The V gene lost 4 bases and the J gene lost 4 bases, with 8 bases spanning the gap. The CDR3 runs to 12 residues. CDR1 and CDR2 from the germline V gene are MGHDK and SYGVNS. The CDR3 sequence: CASSGGSYEQYF. In nucleotides, the CDR3 is TGTGCCAGCAGTGGGGGGTCGTACGAGCAGTACTTC.

V usage is TRBV21-1 and J usage is TRBJ2-2; the table's D call, TRBD1, has no DNA check behind it. TRBV21-1 is an annotated pseudogene. This CDR3 has 15 residues. For the CDR3, the DNA is TGTGCCAGCAGCAATGGGACGTCGAACACCGGGGAGCTGTTTTTT. This encodes CASSNGTSNTGELFF.

V usage is TRBV6-5 and J usage is TRBJ2-7; TRBD1 matches at 8 bases. Trimming cost V 6 bases and J 7 bases; bases outside gene matches: 5. The CDR3 consists of 12 residues. Germline V lookup: CDR1 MNHEY, CDR2 SVGAGI. The CDR3 is CASSTGGPEQYF. The CDR3, as DNA: TGTGCCAGCAGCACAGGGGGGCCGGAGCAGTACTTC.

The V and J genes are TRBV20-1 and TRBJ1-5; D uncertain. Germline-derived CDR1 and CDR2 are DFQATT and SNEGSKA (reference sequence). Trimming took off 0 bases at V and 2 bases at J, with 8 bases between the two ends. This CDR3 region has 14 residues. The CDR3 coding sequence is TGCAGTGCTAGAGAGGGAGGGCGCAATCAGCCCCAGCATTTT. Translation gives CSAREGGRNQPQHF.

This clonotype has at least ten counts. This chain connects TRBV20-1 to TRBJ2-1; the D gene is possibly TRBD2 (6 bases). This CDR3 has 12 amino acids. From germline, CDR1 is DFQATT and CDR2 SNEGSKA (reference sequence). V gave up 1 base and J gave up 10 bases, with 11 bases separating them. The CDR3 nucleotides read TGCAGTGCTAGAGTGGACTATCGGGAGCAGTTCTTC. The encoded protein is CSARVDYREQFF.

V is TRBV2 and J is TRBJ2-1; no clear D gene. There are 13 residues in the CDR3. Looked up from germline, CDR1 is SNHLY and CDR2 is FYNNEI. The germline V and J ends were trimmed by 5 bases and 9 bases, with 14 bases remaining between them. The CDR3, as DNA: TGTGCCAGCAGTAAGTCCGAGGAGAGTGAGCAGTTCTTC. Protein sequence: CASSKSEESEQFF. Drawing the rest from reference TRBV2 and TRBJ2-1, the complete variable domain is EPEVTQTPSHQVTQMGQEVILRCVPISNHLYFYWYRQILGQKVEFLVSFYNNEISEKSEIFDDQFSVERPDGSNFTLKIRSTKLEDSAMYFCASSKSEESEQFFGPGTRLTVL.

This chain's CDR3 is CSASPGGPHEQYF. The CDR3 DNA is TGCAGTGCTAGCCCGGGAGGGCCCCACGAGCAGTACTTC. The rearrangement uses TRBV20-1 and TRBJ2-4; 8 bases are a match to TRBD2. TRBJ2-7 matches the DNA end more closely, so the J call is doubtful. This CDR3 is 13 amino acids long. Germline loops: CDR1 DFQATT, CDR2 SNEGSKA (reference sequence).

The V call is TRBV3-1, the J call TRBJ1-2; 8 nucleotides line up with TRBD1. The CDR3 length is 13 residues. V shed 4 bases and J 10 bases; nucleotides not matched to a gene: 8. Germline CDR1 reads LGHDT; CDR2 reads YNNKEL (reference sequence). CDR3 amino acids: CASSPPDRDAYTF. The CDR3 bases are TGTGCCAGCAGCCCGCCGGACAGGGATGCCTACACCTTC.

J is TRBJ2-7 and V is TRBV28, with TRBD2 as a possible D gene (5 bases). This CDR3 has 14 residues. The germline CDR1 and CDR2 sequences are MDHEN and SYDVKM. V lost 10 bases and J 5 bases, leaving 21 bases between the germline ends. The CDR3 DNA reads TGTGCCACTACCCTGGAGGATCCGCGCCACGAGCAGTACTTC. Translation gives CATTLEDPRHEQYF.

The V and J genes are TRBV11-1 and TRBJ2-7, with a weak D call TRBD2 (7 bases). Germline V CDR1 and CDR2: SGHAT, FQDESV (reference sequence). The CDR3 has 14 amino acids. Trimming took off 3 bases at V and 3 bases at J, with 12 bases between the two ends. The CDR3 here is CASSLNRDYYEQYF. The DNA for the CDR3 is TGTGCCAGCAGCTTGAACAGGGACTACTACGAGCAGTACTTC.

The genes are TRBV29-1 and TRBJ2-7; a possible D gene is TRBD1 (6 bases). V lost 7 bases and J 3 bases, leaving 13 bases between the germline ends. CDR1 SQVTM and CDR2 ANQGSEA come from the germline V gene. This CDR3 contains 12 residues. This CDR3 reads CSATDSDYEQYF. CDR3 in DNA: TGCAGCGCCACGGACAGTGACTACGAGCAGTACTTC.

The V and J genes are TRBV3-1 and TRBJ2-4; the D gene is possibly TRBD1 (6 bases). The J call is uncertain, as TRBJ2-7 better fits the DNA end. The CDR3 has 13 amino acids. CDR1 LGHDT and CDR2 YNNKEL come from the germline V gene (reference sequence). The DNA for the CDR3 is TGTGCCAGCAGCGCCGACAGGCGGTACGAGCAGTACTTC. It translates to CASSADRRYEQYF.

The chain links TRBV7-3 to TRBJ2-3, with D possibly called TRBD1 or TRBD2 (5 bases each). The CDR3 extends over 16 amino acids. The germline V gene has CDR1 SGHTA and CDR2 FQGTGA. Trimming took off 3 bases at V and 4 bases at J, with 17 bases between the two ends. The CDR3 region has the DNA TGTGCCAGCAGCTTGGGGGTGCCAGAAATGTCAGATACGCAGTATTTT. Translation gives CASSLGVPEMSDTQYF.